Each of the 5 T cell receptor beta chains below was sequenced from the same sample in a study of blood T cell repertoires in COVID-19. Sequencing was performed with immunoSEQ multiplex PCR; in TCRdb, only in-frame clones are kept and a portion is missing. Seen here are 200,000 to 250,000 clones, around 90% observed once, and the top ten hold just under 6.5%. Specimen: PBMCs or T cells enriched from blood (not recorded which). All receptors derive from a woman aged 25-40 years with acute COVID-19.

The V call is TRBV25-1, the J call TRBJ1-3; TRBD1 matches 7 bases. Unmatched junction bases numbered 2, after V lost 4 bases and J lost 2 bases. Per germline, CDR1 MGHDK and CDR2 SYGVNS. The CDR3 is 14 amino acids. In nucleotides, the CDR3 is TGTGCCAGCAGTGCCGGGACAGCTGGAAACACCATATATTTT. Protein product: CASSAGTAGNTIYF.

The chain uses TRBV7-8 and TRBJ2-7; possibly TRBD2 for D (7 bases). CDR3 length equals 17 residues. Looked up from germline, CDR1 is SGHVS and CDR2 is FQNEAQ. Deletions cut 1 base from V and 5 bases from J, with 21 bases between. DNA for the CDR3: TGTGCCAGCAGCTTAGAGGGGGGGGCGAAAATCGTCAACGAGCAGTACTTC. Encoded protein: CASSLEGGAKIVNEQYF.

The table lists this clone with a count of one. The chain is built from TRBV6-5 and TRBJ2-3; 8 bases map to TRBD2. CDR3 length equals 14 residues. Looked up from germline, CDR1 is MNHEY and CDR2 is SVGAGI. Germline trimming cut 2 bases from V and 5 bases from J; bases unmatched to any gene: 3. The CDR3 sequence is CASSYGLAGDTQYF. The CDR3 nucleotides are TGTGCCAGCAGTTACGGGCTAGCGGGAGATACGCAGTATTTT.

This chain uses TRBV19 with TRBJ1-5; D gene unclear. The CDR3 sequence is 15 residues long. Per germline, CDR1 LNHDA and CDR2 SQIVND (reference sequence). Trimming took off 5 bases at V and 3 bases at J, with 14 bases between the two ends. The CDR3 sequence is CASSLGGRLNQPQHF. CDR3 in DNA: TGTGCCAGTAGTCTCGGCGGGCGGCTCAATCAGCCCCAGCATTTT.

The chain employs TRBV2 and TRBJ2-5, with unresolved D. Trimming pared 5 bases from V and 1 base from J, leaving 8 bases between. The germline V gene has CDR1 SNHLY and CDR2 FYNNEI. The CDR3 has 13 residues. The CDR3 bases are TGTGCCAGCAGTCTAAGTTCCCAAGAGACCCAGTACTTC. It codes for CASSLSSQETQYF.